The clone carrying this T cell receptor beta chain turned up a few times. The antigen is unknown. Time point meaning: week 35, safety follow-up. The content of each vaccine dose was 300 ug of mutant IDH1 20-mer peptide, and topical imiquimod accompanied it. Patients had eight vaccinations, in weeks 1, 3, 5, 7, 11, 15, 19 and 23. The source of the sample is a study of a mutant IDH1 vaccine in newly diagnosed glioma. Study overall: Vaccination began 4-6 weeks post radiotherapy alone, or with temozolomide cycles. Beforehand, treatment had been radiotherapy, temozolomide, or both; the majority received both.

Method: immunoSEQ multiplex PCR; TCRdb's copy keeps in-frame clones and lacks some. Of some 33,000 clones in the sample, around 79% are singletons; the top ten hold roughly 8.8%. This CDR3 region has 15 residues. V lost 7 bases and J lost 3, with 21 bases in between. CDR1 is GTSNPN, CDR2 SVGIG, per germline (reference sequence). This material consisted of PBMCs, taken from a glioma patient whose treatment included an IDH1 peptide vaccine. The chain has TRBV30 and TRBJ1-2, with D tentatively TRBD1 (5 bases). This receptor was identified in a woman younger than 45 with glioma. Some clones in this sample may be carry-over from other donors' samples. DNA for the CDR3: TGTGCCTTCCAACTGGGATTGCAGGGCCACTATGGCTACACCTTC. This codes for CAFQLGLQGHYGYTF.